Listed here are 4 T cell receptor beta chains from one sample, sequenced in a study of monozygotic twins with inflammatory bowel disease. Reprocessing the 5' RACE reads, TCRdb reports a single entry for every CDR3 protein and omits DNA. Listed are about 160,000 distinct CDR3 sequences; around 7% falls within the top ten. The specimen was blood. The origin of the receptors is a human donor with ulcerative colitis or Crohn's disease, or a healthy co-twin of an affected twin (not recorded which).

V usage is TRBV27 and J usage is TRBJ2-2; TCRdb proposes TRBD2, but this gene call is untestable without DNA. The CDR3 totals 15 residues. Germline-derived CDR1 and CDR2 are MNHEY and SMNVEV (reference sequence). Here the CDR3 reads CASRLAGGGTGELFF.

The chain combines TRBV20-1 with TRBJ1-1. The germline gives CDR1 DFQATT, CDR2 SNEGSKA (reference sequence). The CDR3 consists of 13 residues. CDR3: CSARLRLNTEAFF.

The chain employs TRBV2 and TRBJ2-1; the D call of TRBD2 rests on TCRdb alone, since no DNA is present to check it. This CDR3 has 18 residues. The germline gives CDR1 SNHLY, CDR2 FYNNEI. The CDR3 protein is CASSEGGIAWKSYNEQFF.

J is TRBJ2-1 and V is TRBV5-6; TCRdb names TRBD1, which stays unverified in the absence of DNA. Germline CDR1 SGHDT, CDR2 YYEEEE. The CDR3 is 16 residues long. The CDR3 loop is CASSPGGGVPYNEQFF.